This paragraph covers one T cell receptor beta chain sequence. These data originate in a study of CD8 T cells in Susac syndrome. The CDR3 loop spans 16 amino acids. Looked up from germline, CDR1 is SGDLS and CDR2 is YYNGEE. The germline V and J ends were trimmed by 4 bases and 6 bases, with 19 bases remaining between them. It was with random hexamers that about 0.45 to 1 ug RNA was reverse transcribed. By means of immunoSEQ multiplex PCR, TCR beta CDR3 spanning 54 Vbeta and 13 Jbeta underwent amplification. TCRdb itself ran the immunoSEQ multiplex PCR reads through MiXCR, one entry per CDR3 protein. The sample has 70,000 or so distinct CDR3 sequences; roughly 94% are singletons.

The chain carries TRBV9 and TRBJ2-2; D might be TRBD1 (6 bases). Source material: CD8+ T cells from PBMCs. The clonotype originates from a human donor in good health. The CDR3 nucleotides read TGTGCCAGCAGCTACCCCAATACAGGGCCAGCCGGGGAGCTGTTTTTT. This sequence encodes CASSYPNTGPAGELFF. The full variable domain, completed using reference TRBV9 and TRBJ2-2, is DSGVTQTPKHLITATGQRVTLRCSPRSGDLSVYWYQQSLDQGLQFLIQYYNGEERAKGNILERFSAQQFPDLHSELNLSSLELGDSALYFCASSYPNTGPAGELFFGEGSRLTVL.